The 25 T cell receptor beta chains below all came from one sample that was sequenced in a study of shared clonotypes between healthy human individuals. Terminally differentiated effector memory CD45RA+ cells were left out of the naive CD8 fraction, which was CD45RO-negative and positively selected for CCR7. TCRdb keeps only in-frame clones here, not all; method: immunoSEQ multiplex PCR. Of 450,000 to 700,000 clones listed, less than 97% are singletons. The sequenced material came from naive CD8+ T cells sorted from blood. The receptor source for this set is a woman younger than 45 in good health.

The chain couples TRBV27 to TRBJ2-1; the D gene is possibly TRBD2 (6 bases). The germline V and J ends were trimmed by 8 bases and 2 bases, with 10 bases remaining between them. CDR3 length: 13 amino acids. The germline gives CDR1 MNHEY, CDR2 SMNVEV (reference sequence). CDR3 amino acids: CASHSSAYNEQFF. DNA of the CDR3: TGTGCCAGCCATTCTAGCGCCTACAATGAGCAGTTCTTC.

The chain carries TRBV28 and TRBJ2-3, with 7 bases lining up with TRBD2. Germline-derived CDR1 and CDR2 are MDHEN and SYDVKM. The junction had 9 bases not matched to a gene; V was cut back by 9 bases and J by 3 bases. The CDR3 sequence is 14 residues long. As DNA, the CDR3 is TGTGCCAGTGGGAGGGCCGGTGGGACAGATACGCAGTATTTT. Protein sequence: CASGRAGGTDTQYF.

The chain carries TRBV2 and TRBJ2-7, with 11 bases identical to TRBD1. Germline loops: CDR1 SNHLY, CDR2 FYNNEI. The CDR3 loop spans 14 amino acids. The junction had 2 bases not matched to a gene; V was cut back by 3 bases and J by 4 bases. The CDR3 coding sequence is TGTGCCAGCAGTGACGGGACAGGGGGATACGAGCAGTACTTC. Residues: CASSDGTGGYEQYF.

The chain has TRBV19 and TRBJ1-1, with no clear D. V lost 4 bases and J 4 bases, leaving 13 bases between the germline ends. The germline CDR1 and CDR2 sequences are LNHDA and SQIVND (reference sequence). The CDR3 is 14 amino acids. The CDR3 region is CASSTSPSGTEAFF. The CDR3 DNA sequence: TGTGCCAGTAGTACAAGCCCAAGTGGCACTGAAGCTTTCTTT.

This chain connects TRBV5-6 to TRBJ2-3; 9 bases fit TRBD1. J lost 1 base, V lost 0 bases, and 6 bases had no gene match. CDR1 and CDR2 from the germline V gene are SGHDT and YYEEEE. This CDR3 is 17 amino acids long. CDR3 in amino acids: CASSLVIGDRGTDTQYF. DNA of the CDR3: TGTGCCAGCAGCTTGGTCATCGGGGACAGGGGCACAGATACGCAGTATTTT.

The chain carries TRBV11-2 and TRBJ1-1; D unclear. Germline V gene sequence: CDR1 SGHAT, CDR2 FQNNGV. V was shortened by 1 base and J by 4 bases, with 4 bases between the two germline ends. The CDR3 covers 12 residues. The CDR3 DNA is TGTGCCAGCAGCTTAGTGGTCACTGAAGCTTTCTTT. Its protein product is CASSLVVTEAFF.

The chain combines TRBV28 with TRBJ1-1; D ambiguous. V lost 7 bases and J 1 base, leaving 10 bases between the germline ends. The germline gives CDR1 MDHEN, CDR2 SYDVKM. CDR3 length equals 13 residues. This CDR3 is CASTPDGNTEAFF. In nucleotides, the CDR3 is TGTGCCAGCACCCCGGACGGGAACACTGAAGCTTTCTTT.

J is TRBJ1-1 and V is TRBV7-9; tentatively, D is TRBD1 (6 bases). CDR3 size: 14 residues. CDR1 is SEHNR and CDR2 is FQNEAQ in the germline V gene (reference sequence). The V and J ends lost 4 bases and 4 bases respectively, with 13 bases between them. CDR3 region: CASSSRGVPTEAFF. In nucleotides, the CDR3 is TGTGCCAGCAGCTCGAGGGGGGTCCCCACTGAAGCTTTCTTT.

The chain has TRBV2 and TRBJ1-2; 8 nucleotides align to TRBD1. Germline CDR1 and CDR2: SNHLY and FYNNEI. V shed 0 bases, J shed 8 bases, and the junction held 5 bases outside the gene matches. The CDR3 is made up of 14 amino acids. This CDR3 is CASSEAQGALGYTF. In nucleotides, the CDR3 is TGTGCCAGCAGTGAAGCGCAGGGGGCGCTCGGCTACACCTTC.

Note on this clone: The sample has other DNA sequences that encode this CDR3 too. The V gene is TRBV7-9, the J gene TRBJ2-1; D is ambiguous. This CDR3 has 12 amino acids. The V end lost 5 bases, the J end lost 4 bases, and 6 bases lay between the germline ends. Germline lookup yields CDR1 SEHNR and CDR2 FQNEAQ (reference sequence). The CDR3, as DNA: TGTGCCAGCAGCCCAACTTACAATGAGCAGTTCTTC. This gives the protein CASSPTYNEQFF.

This clone was seen a single time. The gene calls are TRBV27 and TRBJ2-1; D ambiguous. The CDR3 is 13 amino acids. Trimming stripped 5 bases from V and 8 bases from J, with 13 bases between. Per germline, CDR1 MNHEY and CDR2 SMNVEV (reference sequence). DNA for the CDR3: TGTGCCAGCAGTCCCATCCGGGTCGATGAGCAGTTCTTC. This encodes CASSPIRVDEQFF.

The V call is TRBV11-2, the J call TRBJ2-5; weak D call: TRBD2 (6 bases). V was cut by 1 base and J by 1 base, with 22 bases left in between. The CDR3 length is 19 residues. Per germline, CDR1 SGHAT and CDR2 FQNNGV. The DNA of the CDR3 is TGTGCCAGCAGCTTAGGTCCCGGGGGACCCCTCGAAGTCCAAGAGACCCAGTACTTC. Translated, it gives CASSLGPGGPLEVQETQYF.

This clone was counted between two and nine times. This chain uses TRBV11-1 with TRBJ2-7; 10 bases match TRBD1. The germline V gene has CDR1 SGHAT and CDR2 FQDESV (reference sequence). CDR3 length equals 15 residues. V trimming: 2 bases; J trimming: 2 bases; junction bases outside the gene matches: 3. The CDR3 DNA is TGTGCCAGCAGCTTAACCGGGACAGGGGCCTACGAGCAGTACTTC. This encodes CASSLTGTGAYEQYF.

The genes are TRBV11-2 and TRBJ1-4; TRBD1 might be the D (6 bases). The CDR3 contains 15 residues. Germline CDR1 reads SGHAT; CDR2 reads FQNNGV. Trimming took off 5 bases at V and 1 base at J, with 11 bases between the two ends. The CDR3 protein is CASSRSRGTNEKLFF. The CDR3 bases are TGTGCCAGCAGCCGCTCCAGGGGAACTAATGAAAAACTGTTTTTT.

The V call is TRBV5-4, the J call TRBJ1-1, with no clear D. Trimming stripped 4 bases from V and 0 bases from J, with 13 bases between. This CDR3 is built from 15 residues. Per the germline V gene, CDR1 is SGHNT and CDR2 is YYREEE (reference sequence). The CDR3 spells CASSNPSPVNTEAFF. DNA of the CDR3: TGTGCCAGCAGCAACCCGTCCCCGGTGAACACTGAAGCTTTCTTT. The full variable domain, with the rest looked up from reference TRBV5-4 and TRBJ1-1, is ETGVTQSPTHLIKTRGQQVTLRCSSQSGHNTVSWYQQALGQGPQFIFQYYREEENGRGNFPPRFSGLQFPNYSSELNVNALELDDSALYLCASSNPSPVNTEAFFGQGTRLTVV.

The chain uses TRBV7-2 and TRBJ2-7; 7 nucleotides line up with TRBD1. The CDR3 is made up of 16 amino acids. Trimming took 5 bases from V and 0 from J; bases not matched to a gene: 10. Germline loops: CDR1 SGHTA, CDR2 FQGNSA. The CDR3 DNA reads as TGTGCCAGCAGCCTGGGCCCTAAGGGGGCCTCCTACGAGCAGTACTTC. Amino acid sequence: CASSLGPKGASYEQYF.

The rearrangement joins TRBV7-8 to TRBJ2-2; D perhaps matches TRBD2 (5 bases). From germline, CDR1 is SGHVS and CDR2 FQNEAQ. V was shortened by 5 bases and J by 6 bases, with 13 bases between the two germline ends. The CDR3 spans 14 residues. Written as DNA, the CDR3 is TGTGCCAGCAGCCCAGACTATCCTGCCGGGGAGCTGTTTTTT. Translation: CASSPDYPAGELFF. The full variable domain, rest sourced from reference TRBV7-8 and TRBJ2-2, is GAGVSQSPRYKVAKRGQDVALRCDPISGHVSLFWYQQALGQGPEFLTYFQNEAQLDKSGLPSDRFFAERPEGSVSTLKIQRTQQEDSAVYLCASSPDYPAGELFFGEGSRLTVL.

The J gene is TRBJ2-3, the V gene TRBV28; D is ambiguous. Germline CDR1 is MDHEN and CDR2 is SYDVKM. Trimming took off 5 bases at V and 0 bases at J, with 9 bases between the two ends. There are 14 residues in the CDR3. DNA for the CDR3: TGTGCCAGCAGTCCCGAAACTAGCACAGATACGCAGTATTTT. Its protein product is CASSPETSTDTQYF.

V is TRBV28 and J is TRBJ2-3; 9 bases are shared with TRBD2. Per germline, CDR1 MDHEN and CDR2 SYDVKM. The CDR3 runs 15 residues. V lost 3 bases to trimming and J lost 4 bases; unmatched junction nucleotides: 5. CDR3 in DNA: TGTGCCAGCAGTTTTCTGCGGGAGGGCCCAGATACGCAGTATTTT. Translated: CASSFLREGPDTQYF.

The rearrangement uses TRBV7-6 and TRBJ2-7; D unclear. V lost 1 base, J lost 2 bases, and 15 bases lay in between. The CDR3 loop spans 16 amino acids. Per the germline V gene, CDR1 is SGHVS and CDR2 is FNYEAQ. CDR3 DNA sequence: TGTGCCAGCAGCTTAGTAGAGCGCCAATCCGCCTACGAGCAGTACTTC. This sequence encodes CASSLVERQSAYEQYF.

The chain carries TRBV27 and TRBJ1-5; 9 positions agree with TRBD1. V gave up 2 bases and J gave up 7 bases; unmatched junction bases: 9. The CDR3 loop spans 16 amino acids. The germline V gene has CDR1 MNHEY and CDR2 SMNVEV (reference sequence). DNA of the CDR3: TGTGCCAGCAGTTTAGGAAGGGACAGGGACGTCCAGCCCCAGCATTTT. The encoded protein is CASSLGRDRDVQPQHF.

The table lists this clone with a count of one. The chain couples TRBV6-6 to TRBJ2-2, with a possible D match to TRBD2 (5 bases). This CDR3 spans 15 amino acids. Germline CDR1 is MNHNY and CDR2 is SVGAGI (reference sequence). Trimming pared 6 bases from V and 0 bases from J, leaving 11 bases between. Written as DNA, the CDR3 is TGTGCCAGCAGCTATGGACTCTCGAACACCGGGGAGCTGTTTTTT. This sequence encodes CASSYGLSNTGELFF.

The chain is built from TRBV27 and TRBJ1-5, with D possibly being TRBD1 (6 bases). The CDR3 spans 15 residues. V dropped 5 bases and J dropped 4 bases, with 15 bases sitting between them. From germline, CDR1 is MNHEY and CDR2 SMNVEV (reference sequence). The CDR3 here is CASSPGDPWNQPQHF. For the CDR3, the DNA is TGTGCCAGCAGTCCAGGGGACCCCTGGAATCAGCCCCAGCATTTT.

The chain has TRBV7-6 and TRBJ2-1; the D is unclear. Germline-derived CDR1 and CDR2 are SGHVS and FNYEAQ. The CDR3 consists of 20 residues. V was cut by 2 bases and J by 0 bases, with 23 bases left in between. The CDR3 here is CASSLFEVAETSSSYNEQFF. The CDR3, as DNA: TGTGCCAGCAGCTTATTCGAGGTGGCCGAGACCTCTAGCTCCTACAATGAGCAGTTCTTC.

This rearrangement joins TRBV5-4 to TRBJ2-5; D remains unclear. V was trimmed by 7 bases and J by 0 bases, leaving 13 bases between them. The CDR3 covers 14 residues. From germline, CDR1 is SGHNT and CDR2 YYREEE (reference sequence). Here the CDR3 reads CASQPWRNQETQYF. As DNA, the CDR3 is TGTGCCAGCCAACCGTGGCGAAACCAAGAGACCCAGTACTTC.